This T cell receptor (beta chain) was profiled in a study of shared clonotypes between healthy human individuals. Overall study context: Donors had three CD4 naive, three CD4 memory, two CD8 naive and one CD8 memory plate apiece.

The protocol was immunoSEQ multiplex PCR, while the TCRdb copy is restricted to in-frame clones and leaves out a portion. The repertoire holds around 1,900,000 clones, with approximately 92% as singletons. CD45RO-negative, CCR7-positively selected cells formed the naive CD8 fraction, excluding terminally differentiated effector memory CD45RA+ cells. Study-level results: The study found lower generation probabilities in non-shared clonotypes than in those shared by all four donors. A handful of donors shared about 4.5% of their naive CD4 clonotypes. Few donors restricted represented genetic and exposure-history diversity.

In germline, CDR1 is MNHEY, CDR2 SVGAGI. This CDR3 has 13 residues. Trimming removed 0 bases at V and 6 bases at J, with 9 bases between. On this clone itself: The antigen is not known. Other DNA sequences in this sample translate to the same CDR3.

The sequenced sample was naive CD8+ T cells from PBMCs. V gene TRBV6-5 combines with J gene TRBJ2-7; D uncertain. This clonotype originated in a man between 18 and 35 years old in good health. Some clones in this sample may be carry-over from other donors' samples. The CDR3 here is CASSYSTGSEQYF. For the CDR3, the DNA is TGTGCCAGCAGTTACTCGACTGGGTCCGAGCAGTACTTC.